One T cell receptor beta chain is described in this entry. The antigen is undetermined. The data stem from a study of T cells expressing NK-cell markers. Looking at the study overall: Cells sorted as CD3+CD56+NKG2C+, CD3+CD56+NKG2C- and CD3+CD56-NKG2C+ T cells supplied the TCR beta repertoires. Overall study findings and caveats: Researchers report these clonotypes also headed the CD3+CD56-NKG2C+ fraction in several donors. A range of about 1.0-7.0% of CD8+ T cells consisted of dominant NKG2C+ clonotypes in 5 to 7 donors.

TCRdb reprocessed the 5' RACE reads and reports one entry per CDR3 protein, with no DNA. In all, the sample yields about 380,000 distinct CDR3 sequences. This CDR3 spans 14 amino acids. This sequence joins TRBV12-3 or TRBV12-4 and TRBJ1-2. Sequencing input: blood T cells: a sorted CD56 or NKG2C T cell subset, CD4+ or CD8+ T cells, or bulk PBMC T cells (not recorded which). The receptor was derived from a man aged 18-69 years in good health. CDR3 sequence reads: CASSVGRGPYGYTF.